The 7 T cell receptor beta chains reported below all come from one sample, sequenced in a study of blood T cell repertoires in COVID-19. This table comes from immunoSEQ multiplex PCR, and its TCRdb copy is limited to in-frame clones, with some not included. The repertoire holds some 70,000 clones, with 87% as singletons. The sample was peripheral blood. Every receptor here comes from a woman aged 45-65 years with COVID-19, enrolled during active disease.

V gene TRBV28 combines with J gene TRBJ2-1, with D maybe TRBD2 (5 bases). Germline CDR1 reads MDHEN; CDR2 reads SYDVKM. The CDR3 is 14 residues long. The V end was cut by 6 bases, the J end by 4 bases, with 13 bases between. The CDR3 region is CASSRPTKYNEQFF. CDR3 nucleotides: TGTGCCAGCAGCCGTCCGACTAAATACAATGAGCAGTTCTTC.

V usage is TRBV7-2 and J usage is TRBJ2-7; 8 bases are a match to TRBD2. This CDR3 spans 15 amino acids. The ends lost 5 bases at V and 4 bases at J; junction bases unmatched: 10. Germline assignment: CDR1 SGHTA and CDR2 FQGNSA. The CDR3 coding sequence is TGTGCCAGCAGCATTGGGAGCGGGAGTCTGTACGAGCAGTACTTC. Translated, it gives CASSIGSGSLYEQYF.

The CDR3 loop reads CASSQDRGLAPEQFF. In DNA, the CDR3 is TGCGCCAGCAGCCAAGATAGGGGACTAGCCCCTGAGCAGTTCTTC. The rearrangement links TRBV4-3 to TRBJ2-1; 9 bases line up with TRBD2. Per the germline V gene, CDR1 is LGHNA and CDR2 is YSLEER. This CDR3 spans 15 amino acids. J gave up 9 bases and V 0 bases, and 6 bases lay outside the gene matches.

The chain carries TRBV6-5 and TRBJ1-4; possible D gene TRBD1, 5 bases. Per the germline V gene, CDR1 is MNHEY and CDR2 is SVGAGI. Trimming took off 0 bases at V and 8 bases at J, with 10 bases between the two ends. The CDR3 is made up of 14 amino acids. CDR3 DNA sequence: TGTGCCAGCAGTTACTCCGGGGGACGGGAAAAACTGTTTTTT. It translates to CASSYSGGREKLFF.

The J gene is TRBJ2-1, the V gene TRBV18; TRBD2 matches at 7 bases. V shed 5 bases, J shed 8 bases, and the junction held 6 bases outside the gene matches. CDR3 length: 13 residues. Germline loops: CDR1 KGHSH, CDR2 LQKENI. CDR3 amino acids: CASSTTSPDEQFF. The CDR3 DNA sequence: TGTGCCAGCTCAACGACTAGCCCCGATGAGCAGTTCTTC.

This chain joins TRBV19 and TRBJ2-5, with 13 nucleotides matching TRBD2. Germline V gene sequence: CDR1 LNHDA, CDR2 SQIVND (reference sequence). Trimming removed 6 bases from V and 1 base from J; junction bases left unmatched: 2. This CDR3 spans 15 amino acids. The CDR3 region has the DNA TGTGCCAGTAGAGGGACTAGCGGGACCCAAGAGACCCAGTACTTC. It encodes CASRGTSGTQETQYF.

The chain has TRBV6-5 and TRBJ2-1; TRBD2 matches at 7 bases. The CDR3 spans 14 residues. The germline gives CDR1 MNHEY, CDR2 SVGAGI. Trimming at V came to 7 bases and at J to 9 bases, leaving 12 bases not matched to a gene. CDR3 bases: TGTGCCAGCAACACGGCGGGAGCCGATGGTGAGCAGTTCTTC. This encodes CASNTAGADGEQFF.